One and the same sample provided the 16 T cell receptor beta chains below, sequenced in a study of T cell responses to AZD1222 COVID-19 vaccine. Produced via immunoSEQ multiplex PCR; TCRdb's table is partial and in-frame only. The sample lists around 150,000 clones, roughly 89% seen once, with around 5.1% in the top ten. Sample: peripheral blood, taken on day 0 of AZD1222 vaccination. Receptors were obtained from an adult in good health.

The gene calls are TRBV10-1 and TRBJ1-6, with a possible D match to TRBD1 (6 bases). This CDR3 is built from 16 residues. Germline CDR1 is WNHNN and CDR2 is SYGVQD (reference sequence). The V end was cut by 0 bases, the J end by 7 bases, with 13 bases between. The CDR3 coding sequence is TGCGCCAGCAGTGAGTCGTCAGCAGGGGTAAATTCACCCCTCCACTTT. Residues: CASSESSAGVNSPLHF.

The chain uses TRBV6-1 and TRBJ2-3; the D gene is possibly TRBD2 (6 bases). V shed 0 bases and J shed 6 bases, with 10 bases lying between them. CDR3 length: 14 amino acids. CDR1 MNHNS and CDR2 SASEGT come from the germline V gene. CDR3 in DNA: TGTGCCAGCAGTGAAGCATGGGAGGTCGATACGCAGTATTTT. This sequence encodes CASSEAWEVDTQYF.

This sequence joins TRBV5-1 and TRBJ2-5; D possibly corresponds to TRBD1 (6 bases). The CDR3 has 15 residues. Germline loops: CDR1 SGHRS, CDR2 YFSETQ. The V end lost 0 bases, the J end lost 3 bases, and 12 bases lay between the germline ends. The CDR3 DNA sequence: TGCGCCAGCAGCTTGGACGGGACACTAAAAGAGACCCAGTACTTC. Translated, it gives CASSLDGTLKETQYF.

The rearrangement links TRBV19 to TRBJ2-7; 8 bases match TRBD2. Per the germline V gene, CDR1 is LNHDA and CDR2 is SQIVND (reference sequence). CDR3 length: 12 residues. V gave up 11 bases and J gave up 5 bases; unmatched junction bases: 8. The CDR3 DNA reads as TGTGCCTTCAAGTCCGGGAGGGACGAGCAGTACTTC. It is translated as CAFKSGRDEQYF. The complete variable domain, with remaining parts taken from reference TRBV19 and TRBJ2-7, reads DGGITQSPKYLFRKEGQNVTLSCEQNLNHDAMYWYRQDPGQGLRLIYYSQIVNDFQKGDIAEGYSVSREKKESFPLTVTSAQKNPTAFYLCAFKSGRDEQYFGPGTRLTVT.

CDR3 sequence: CASSLAHSPYEQYF. The CDR3 DNA is TGTGCCAGCAGCTTGGCCCACAGTCCCTACGAGCAGTACTTC. This rearrangement joins TRBV5-6 to TRBJ2-7; no firm D call. Germline V CDR1 and CDR2: SGHDT, YYEEEE. The CDR3 spans 14 residues. Trimming stripped 0 bases from V and 2 bases from J, with 9 bases between.

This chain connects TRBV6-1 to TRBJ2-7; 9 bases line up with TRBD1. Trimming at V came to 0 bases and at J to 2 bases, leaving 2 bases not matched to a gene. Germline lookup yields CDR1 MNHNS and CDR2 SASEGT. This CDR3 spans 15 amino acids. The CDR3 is CASSEAGTGPYEQYF. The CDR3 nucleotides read TGTGCCAGCAGTGAAGCGGGGACAGGGCCCTACGAGCAGTACTTC.

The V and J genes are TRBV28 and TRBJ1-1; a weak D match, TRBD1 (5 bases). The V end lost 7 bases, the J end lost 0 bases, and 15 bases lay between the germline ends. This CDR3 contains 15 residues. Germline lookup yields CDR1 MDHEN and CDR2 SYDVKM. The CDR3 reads CASTPGGSMNTEAFF. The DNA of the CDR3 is TGTGCCAGCACCCCTGGGGGGTCTATGAACACTGAAGCTTTCTTT.

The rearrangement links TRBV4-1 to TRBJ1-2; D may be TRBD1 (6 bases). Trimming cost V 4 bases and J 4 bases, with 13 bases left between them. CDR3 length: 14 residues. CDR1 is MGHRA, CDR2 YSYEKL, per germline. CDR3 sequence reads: CASSPGQQTYGYTF. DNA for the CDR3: TGCGCCAGCAGCCCAGGACAGCAGACCTATGGCTACACCTTC.

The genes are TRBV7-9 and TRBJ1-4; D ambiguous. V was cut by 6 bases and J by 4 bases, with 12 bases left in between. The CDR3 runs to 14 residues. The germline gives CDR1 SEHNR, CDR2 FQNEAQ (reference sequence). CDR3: CASRYTRDNEKLFF. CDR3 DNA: TGTGCCAGCAGGTACACAAGGGATAATGAAAAACTGTTTTTT. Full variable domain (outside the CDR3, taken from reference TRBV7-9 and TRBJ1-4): DTGVSQNPRHKITKRGQNVTFRCDPISEHNRLYWYRQTLGQGPEFLTYFQNEAQLEKSRLLSDRFSAERPKGSFSTLEIQRTEQGDSAMYLCASRYTRDNEKLFFGSGTQLSVL.

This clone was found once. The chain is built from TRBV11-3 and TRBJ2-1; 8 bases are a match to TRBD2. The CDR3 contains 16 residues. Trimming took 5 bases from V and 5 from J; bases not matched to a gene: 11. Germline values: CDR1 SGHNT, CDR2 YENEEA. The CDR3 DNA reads TGTGCCAGCAGCCCCGGGGGAGCGGGAGTAAACAATGAGCAGTTCTTC. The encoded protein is CASSPGGAGVNNEQFF.

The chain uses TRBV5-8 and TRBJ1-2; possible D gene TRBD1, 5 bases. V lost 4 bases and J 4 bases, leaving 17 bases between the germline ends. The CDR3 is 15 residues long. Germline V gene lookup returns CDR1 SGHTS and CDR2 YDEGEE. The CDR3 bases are TGTGCCAGCAGCCCCGGCCCCCGGGACGGCTATGGCTACACCTTC. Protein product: CASSPGPRDGYGYTF.

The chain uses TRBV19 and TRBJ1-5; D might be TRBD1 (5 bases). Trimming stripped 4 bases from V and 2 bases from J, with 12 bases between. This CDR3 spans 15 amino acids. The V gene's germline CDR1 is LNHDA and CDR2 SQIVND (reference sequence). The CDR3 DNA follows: TGTGCCAGTAGTACCGCGGGGGGAGGCAATCAGCCCCAGCATTTT. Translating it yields CASSTAGGGNQPQHF.

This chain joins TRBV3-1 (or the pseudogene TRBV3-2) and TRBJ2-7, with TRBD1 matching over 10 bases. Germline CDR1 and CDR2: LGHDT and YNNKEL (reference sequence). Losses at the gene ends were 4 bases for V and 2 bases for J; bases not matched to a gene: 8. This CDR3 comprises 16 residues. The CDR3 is CASSPVGTGDPYEQYF. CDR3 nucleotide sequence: TGTGCCAGCAGCCCAGTTGGGACAGGGGATCCCTACGAGCAGTACTTC.

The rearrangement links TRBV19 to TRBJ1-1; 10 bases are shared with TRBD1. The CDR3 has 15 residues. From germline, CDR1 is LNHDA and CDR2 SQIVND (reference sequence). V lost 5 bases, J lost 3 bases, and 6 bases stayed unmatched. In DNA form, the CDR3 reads TGTGCCAGTAGTCTGGGACAGGGGTGGTACACTGAAGCTTTCTTT. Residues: CASSLGQGWYTEAFF.

CDR3 protein: CSASSGGVDTQYF. The DNA for the CDR3 is TGCAGTGCTAGTTCCGGGGGGGTTGATACGCAGTATTTT. The J gene is TRBJ2-3, the V gene TRBV20-1, with 8 bases matching TRBD2. Germline CDR1 and CDR2: DFQATT and SNEGSKA (reference sequence). The CDR3 consists of 13 residues. Trimming took 3 bases from V and 6 from J; bases not matched to a gene: 5.

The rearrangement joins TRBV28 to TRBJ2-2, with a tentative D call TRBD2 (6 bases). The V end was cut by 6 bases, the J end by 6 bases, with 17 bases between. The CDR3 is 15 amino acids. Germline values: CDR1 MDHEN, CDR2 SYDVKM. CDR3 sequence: CASRKAGLPSGELFF. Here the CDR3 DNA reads TGTGCCAGCAGGAAAGCGGGTTTGCCCTCCGGGGAGCTGTTTTTT. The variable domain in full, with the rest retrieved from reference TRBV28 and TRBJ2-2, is DVKVTQSSRYLVKRTGEKVFLECVQDMDHENMFWYRQDPGLGLRLIYFSYDVKMKEKGDIPEGYSVSREKKERFSLILESASTNQTSMYLCASRKAGLPSGELFFGEGSRLTVL.